The clone carrying this T cell receptor (beta chain) was detected many times. The TCR beta CDR3 region was amplified from genomic DNA, with two rounds of multiplex PCR being used for the amplification. Specific primers for each TRBV and TRBJ gene were what first-round PCR used. TCRdb re-derived calls from the multiplex PCR reads in MiXCR, one entry per CDR3 protein. Of about 51,000 distinct CDR3 sequences listed, about a third were seen once; the top ten hold roughly 9.4%. These data belong to a study of prognosis after radiotherapy for stage I lung cancer. Background on the study: About a dozen patients had adenocarcinoma tumors, while squamous cell carcinoma tumors were found in several. Subsequent to radiotherapy, distant metastatic disease emerged in four patients (median approximately seven months), whereas some 15 exhibited no significant progression.

All patients showed node-negative disease on CT and PET/CT and lacked prior chemotherapy, radiotherapy or other malignancies. This CDR3 is 15 amino acids long. Per the germline V gene, CDR1 is SGHRS and CDR2 is YFSETQ. V was shortened by 4 bases and J by 9 bases, with 20 bases between the two germline ends. The sample was PBMCs, taken before or after stereotactic body radiation therapy (not recorded which). The J gene is TRBJ2-1, the V gene TRBV5-1; possible D gene TRBD2, 5 bases. The TCR sequence derives from a donor aged 50 or older with non-small cell lung cancer. The CDR3, as DNA: TGCGCCAGCAGCCCCATAACTAGTCTTTCGGTTGAGCAGTTCTTC. Translation gives CASSPITSLSVEQFF.